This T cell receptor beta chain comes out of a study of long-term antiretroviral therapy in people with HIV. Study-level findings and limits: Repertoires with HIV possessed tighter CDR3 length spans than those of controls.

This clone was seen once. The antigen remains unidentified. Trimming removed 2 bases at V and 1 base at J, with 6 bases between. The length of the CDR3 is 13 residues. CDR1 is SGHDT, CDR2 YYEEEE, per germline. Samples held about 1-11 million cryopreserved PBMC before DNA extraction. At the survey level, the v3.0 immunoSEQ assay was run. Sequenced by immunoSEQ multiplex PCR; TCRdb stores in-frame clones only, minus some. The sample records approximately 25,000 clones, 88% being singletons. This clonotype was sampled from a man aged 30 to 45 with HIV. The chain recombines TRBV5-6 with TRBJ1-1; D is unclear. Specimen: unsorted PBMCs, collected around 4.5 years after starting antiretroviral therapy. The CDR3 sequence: CASSFAGNTEAFF. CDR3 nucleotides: TGTGCCAGCAGCTTTGCGGGGAACACTGAAGCTTTCTTT.